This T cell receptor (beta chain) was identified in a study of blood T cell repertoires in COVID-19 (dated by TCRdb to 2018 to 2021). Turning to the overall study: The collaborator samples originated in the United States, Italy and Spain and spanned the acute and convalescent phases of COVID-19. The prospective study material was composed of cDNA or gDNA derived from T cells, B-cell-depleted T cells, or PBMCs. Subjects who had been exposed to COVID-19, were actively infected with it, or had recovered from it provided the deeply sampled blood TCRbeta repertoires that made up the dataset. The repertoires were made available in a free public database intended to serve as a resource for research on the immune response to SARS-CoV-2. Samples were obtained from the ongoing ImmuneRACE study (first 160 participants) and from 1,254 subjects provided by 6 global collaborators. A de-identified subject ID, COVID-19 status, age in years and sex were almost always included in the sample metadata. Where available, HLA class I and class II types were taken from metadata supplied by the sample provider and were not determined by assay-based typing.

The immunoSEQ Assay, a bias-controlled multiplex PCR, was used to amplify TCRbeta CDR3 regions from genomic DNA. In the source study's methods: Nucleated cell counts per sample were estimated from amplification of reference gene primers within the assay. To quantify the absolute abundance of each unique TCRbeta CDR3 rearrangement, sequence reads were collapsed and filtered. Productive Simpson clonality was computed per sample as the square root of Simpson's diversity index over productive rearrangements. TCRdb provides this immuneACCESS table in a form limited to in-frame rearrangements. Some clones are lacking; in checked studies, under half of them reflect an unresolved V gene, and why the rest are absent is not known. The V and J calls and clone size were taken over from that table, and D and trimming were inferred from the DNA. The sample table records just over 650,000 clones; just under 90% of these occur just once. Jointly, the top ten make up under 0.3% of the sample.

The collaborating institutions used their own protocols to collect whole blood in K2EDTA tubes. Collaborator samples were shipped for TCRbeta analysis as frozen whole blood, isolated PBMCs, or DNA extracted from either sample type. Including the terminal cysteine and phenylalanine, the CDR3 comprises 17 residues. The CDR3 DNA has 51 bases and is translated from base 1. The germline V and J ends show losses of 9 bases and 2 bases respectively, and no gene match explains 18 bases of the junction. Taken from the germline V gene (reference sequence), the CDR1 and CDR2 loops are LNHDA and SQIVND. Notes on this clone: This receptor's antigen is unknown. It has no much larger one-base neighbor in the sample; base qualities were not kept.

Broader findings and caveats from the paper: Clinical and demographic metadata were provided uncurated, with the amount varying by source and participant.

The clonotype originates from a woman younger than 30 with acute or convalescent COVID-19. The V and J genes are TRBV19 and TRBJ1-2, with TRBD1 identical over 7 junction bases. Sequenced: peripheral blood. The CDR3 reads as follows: CASTVQTLDRTNYGYTF. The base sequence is TGTGCCAGCACCGTCCAGACTCTGGACAGGACCAACTATGGCTACACCTTC.